This TCR beta chain was captured by sequencing in a study of T cells after yellow fever vaccination. The wider study: For low cell numbers, libraries were made with SMART-Seq v4 Ultra Low Input.

The V end lost 3 bases, the J end lost 6 bases, and 6 bases lay between the germline ends. This CDR3 has 11 residues. TCRdb used MiXCR to reprocess the 5' RACE reads, holding one entry per CDR3 protein. Among around 180,000 distinct CDR3 sequences listed, 5.5% to 8% were seen once. Findings and caveats of the study: At 95% to 97% for CD4 and around 91% for CD8, most primary-vaccination clones showed up again after the booster.

This clonotype appeared many times. Antigen unknown. The chain recombines TRBV12-3 or TRBV12-4 with TRBJ2-7; D is ambiguous. Sequenced material: CD4+ T cells sorted from PBMCs, taken on the day of the first yellow fever vaccination. This receptor was taken from a man aged 18-30 years who received the YFV17D yellow fever vaccine. CDR3 protein: CASSFSREQYV. In DNA form, the CDR3 reads TGTGCCAGCAGTTTTTCGCGCGAGCAGTACGTC.